These T cell receptor beta chains were read from a single sample in a study of cytomegalovirus exposure and HLA in healthy donors. Sequenced by immunoSEQ multiplex PCR; TCRdb stores in-frame clones only, minus some. This table holds tens of thousands of clones, about 92% found once. Sequencing used PBMCs. The receptor source for this set is a woman aged 18-29 years in good health and CMV-seropositive. Both conserved end residues are part of each CDR3. The D gene is left open where the match is weak. Size values are once, few and many counts, or a class for expanded clones, and some rows have none.

TRBJ1-2	TRBD1	.	TRBV2	TGTGCCAGAAGCATGACAGGGAACTATGGCTACACCTTC	CARSMTGNYGYTF
TRBJ1-5	TRBD1	.	TRBV7-3	TGTGCCAGCAGTTTGGACAGGGATCAGCCCCAGCATTTT	CASSLDRDQPQHF
TRBJ2-2	.	.	TRBV2	TGTGCCAGCCGGGGTGAGGCCGGGGAGCTGTTTTTT	CASRGEAGELFF
TRBJ2-1	TRBD1	.	TRBV6-5	TGTGCCAGCAGTTACACAGGGGGCACATACAATGAGCAGTTCTTC	CASSYTGGTYNEQFF
TRBJ1-1	.	.	TRBV19	TGTGCCAGTAGTATAGGCTTGGGGGGCACTGAAGCTTTCTTT	CASSIGLGGTEAFF
TRBJ2-7	TRBD1	.	TRBV29-1	TGCAGCATCCGACAGGGGGCTAGGTACGAGCAGTACTTC	CSIRQGARYEQYF
TRBJ1-4	.	.	TRBV19	TGTGCCAGTGCGAGTGGTGGAGGGGCCCGGTCCGAAAAACTGTTTTTT	CASASGGGARSEKLFF
TRBJ2-6	.	.	TRBV5-4	TGTGCCAGCAGCTTGGCTCTCTATCCCTCTGGGGCCAACGTCCTGACTTTC	CASSLALYPSGANVLTF
TRBJ2-2	TRBD1	.	TRBV7-2	TGTGCCAGCAGCCTACGACAGGGGGCGGGAAACACCGGGGAGCTGTTTTTT	CASSLRQGAGNTGELFF
TRBJ1-1	.	.	TRBV28	TGTGCCAGCAGTTTCCGACACCTTGGGACTGAAGCTTTCTTT	CASSFRHLGTEAFF
TRBJ2-3	.	many	TRBV7-2	TGTGCCAGCAGCTTTCGGGATACGCAGTATTTT	CASSFRDTQYF
TRBJ2-6	TRBD2	.	TRBV4-2	TGTGCCAGCAGCCCTTCCCAATCCAGGGCGGGGGGCGGGGGGGCCAACGTCCTGACTTTC	CASSPSQSRAGGGGANVLTF